This T cell receptor (beta chain) was retrieved from a study of T cells in Graves' hyperthyroidism and ophthalmopathy. Study details: Peripheral blood specimens were obtained at initial diagnosis, prior to any treatment.

The CDR3 regions of TCR beta were amplified from RNA transcripts. TCR CDR3 regions were first amplified by RT-PCR with HTBI primers. TCRdb itself ran the multiplex PCR reads through MiXCR, one entry per CDR3 protein. The sample has hundreds of thousands of distinct CDR3 sequences; less than 30% are singletons. Study findings and constraints: Most expanded thyroid clonotypes above 0.001 recurred in blood.

This CDR3 is 17 amino acids long. The germline V gene has CDR1 KGHDR and CDR2 SFDVKD. V lost 1 base and J 6 bases, leaving 18 bases between the germline ends. The study based diagnoses on clinical symptoms, serum thyroxine and TRAb, thyroid ultrasound and orbital computed tomography. Many counts were recorded for this clonotype. Its antigen is not identified. This rearrangement joins TRBV24-1 to TRBJ1-5; D is uncertain. This TCR was recovered from a man between 40 and 49 years old with Graves' hyperthyroidism that later progressed to Graves' ophthalmopathy. The sequenced sample was blood. The CDR3 loop reads CATSDFCICKVAQPQHF. The CDR3 DNA reads as TGTGCCACCAGTGATTTTTGTATCTGTAAGGTGGCTCAGCCCCAGCATTTT.